This T cell receptor (beta chain) originates from a study of shared clonotypes between healthy human individuals. On the study more broadly: Ranging from 18 to 49 in age, donors were a couple of women and a few men. Study-wide points: Approximately 4.9% of naive CD4 clonotypes were shared across a handful of donors.

The CDR3 is 13 amino acids. Germline values: CDR1 SEHNR, CDR2 FQNEAQ (reference sequence). Trimming removed 2 bases at V and 5 bases at J, with 9 bases between. Researchers partitioned CD4+ cells into CD45RA+ naive and CD45RA-negative memory subsets. Sequencing was at deep level. Libraries were prepared by immunoSEQ multiplex PCR; TCRdb keeps only in-frame clonotypes and omits some of them. The sample shows roughly 2.5 million clones, over 85% of them seen only once. Turning to this clone: Its antigen is as yet unknown.

The rearrangement uses TRBV7-9 and TRBJ2-5; D remains unclear. The clonotype was recovered from a man younger than 35 in good health. The source material was naive CD4+ T cells sorted from blood. Noted subset: CD45RA+ positively selected. The CDR3 loop is CASSLLDVETQYF. The CDR3, as DNA: TGTGCCAGCAGCTTACTGGACGTGGAGACCCAGTACTTC.